These 30 T cell receptor beta chains originate from one sample sequenced in a study of T-cell memory formation after mild COVID-19 (dated by TCRdb to about 2021). Library prep was done by 5' RACE. Sequenced on an Illumina NovaSeq 6000. TCRdb's own reprocessing of the public reads used fastp at Q25 and MiXCR and kept productive beta chains. When rows share a CDR3 protein, they turn into one entry using the most common DNA and genes. Present in this sample are 130,000 to 150,000 distinct CDR3 sequences, about 6% of which were seen just once. Clones ranked in the top ten supply under 2.5% of the sample. Sequencing input: PBMCs or a T cell subset sorted from them (not recorded which). All receptors come from an adult woman who had mild COVID-19 (a few samples of this study predate the infection). The sample titles of this study are shuffled in the database, so cell type and time point are left out; the donor was told from shared clones.

This clonotype was counted at least ten times. This CDR3 reads CASSRTGVEQYF. In DNA form, the CDR3 reads TGCGCCAGCAGCCGGACAGGGGTAGAGCAGTACTTC. The chain recombines TRBV5-1 with TRBJ2-7, with 9 bases aligning to TRBD1. Unmatched junction bases numbered 3, after V lost 4 bases and J lost 7 bases. Germline V CDR1 and CDR2: SGHRS, YFSETQ. This CDR3 is 12 amino acids long.

This rearrangement joins TRBV7-9 to TRBJ1-2; 7 nucleotides line up with TRBD1. The CDR3 consists of 14 residues. Germline-derived CDR1 and CDR2 are SEHNR and FQNEAQ (reference sequence). V dropped 3 bases and J dropped 6; count of bases not matched to a gene: 7. The CDR3 reads CASSFGVDRDGYTF. CDR3 coding DNA: TGTGCCAGCAGCTTTGGTGTCGACAGGGATGGCTACACCTTC.

The chain has TRBV5-1 and TRBJ2-3, with TRBD2 matching 11 bases. The CDR3 extends over 17 amino acids. Looked up from germline, CDR1 is SGHRS and CDR2 is YFSETQ. V shed 4 bases and J 3 bases; nucleotides not matched to a gene: 10. For the CDR3, the DNA is TGCGCCAGCAGCCCCCAACCTAGCGGGGGGTTGACAGATACGCAGTATTTT. Its protein is CASSPQPSGGLTDTQYF.

In this sample, this clonotype turned up a few times. The chain combines TRBV7-2 with TRBJ1-1; 9 bases are shared with TRBD1. Germline CDR1 and CDR2: SGHTA and FQGNSA. The junction had 3 bases not matched to a gene; V was cut back by 3 bases and J by 1 base. CDR3 length equals 15 residues. CDR3 residues: CASSFLTGGNTEAFF. The CDR3 DNA reads as TGTGCCAGCAGCTTTTTGACAGGGGGGAACACTGAAGCTTTCTTT.

The rearrangement links TRBV9 to TRBJ2-3; 8 bases fit TRBD1. Germline-derived CDR1 and CDR2 are SGDLS and YYNGEE. J gave up 6 bases and V 2 bases, and 5 bases lay outside the gene matches. The CDR3 contains 14 residues. Written as DNA, the CDR3 is TGTGCCAGCAGCGTCAAGACAGGGGACGATACGCAGTATTTT. Encoded protein: CASSVKTGDDTQYF.

This clonotype has a count of ten or more. The gene calls are TRBV15 and TRBJ1-4; TRBD1 might be the D (5 bases). V was shortened by 0 bases and J by 5 bases, with 16 bases between the two germline ends. Germline V gene data show CDR1 as LNHNV and CDR2 as YYDKDF (reference sequence). CDR3 size: 17 residues. The CDR3 nucleotides are TGTGCCACCAGCAGAGATGGGGAGGGACGTGGGAATGAAAAACTGTTTTTT. Its protein product is CATSRDGEGRGNEKLFF.

This clonotype was counted a few times. The chain links TRBV5-5 to TRBJ2-7; TRBD1 matches at 7 bases. Germline V gene data show CDR1 as SGHKS and CDR2 as YYEKEE (reference sequence). The CDR3 has 17 residues. J was trimmed by 0 bases and V by 3 bases; bases with no gene match: 12. The DNA of the CDR3 is TGTGCCAGCAGCTCACGCTTCACCGGGACAGTCTCCTACGAGCAGTACTTC. Translation: CASSSRFTGTVSYEQYF.

This clonotype has more than one count but fewer than ten. The chain couples TRBV20-1 to TRBJ2-1; D gene ambiguous. V shed 5 bases and J shed 2 bases, with 19 bases lying between them. Germline CDR1 is DFQATT and CDR2 is SNEGSKA (reference sequence). The CDR3 sequence is 16 residues long. In DNA form, the CDR3 reads TGCAGTGCTCCAGCTGAAGGAACCGGACCCTACAATGAGCAGTTCTTC. Its translation is CSAPAEGTGPYNEQFF.

This clonotype showed up many times. The rearrangement links TRBV7-9 to TRBJ2-2; D is unresolved. The CDR3 length is 13 residues. Germline V gives CDR1 SEHNR, CDR2 FQNEAQ (reference sequence). V lost 5 bases, J lost 6 bases, and 10 bases lay in between. The CDR3 nucleotides are TGTGCCAGCAGCCCGGACGGACCCGGGGAGCTGTTTTTT. Protein sequence: CASSPDGPGELFF.

This clonotype was detected many times. The chain uses TRBV19 and TRBJ1-6, with TRBD1 as a possible D gene (5 bases). CDR3 length equals 19 residues. Trimming shortened V by 5 bases and J by 0 bases, and 20 bases separated the two germline ends. CDR1 LNHDA and CDR2 SQIVND come from the germline V gene (reference sequence). The CDR3 sequence: CASSARGVGDSSYNSPLHF. CDR3 in DNA: TGTGCCAGTAGTGCCCGTGGGGTGGGAGACAGCTCCTATAATTCACCCCTCCACTTT.

This clonotype turned up a few times. V gene TRBV5-1 combines with J gene TRBJ2-1; possibly TRBD2 for D (6 bases). The V gene lost 4 bases and the J gene lost 4 bases, with 21 bases spanning the gap. CDR1 and CDR2 from the germline V gene are SGHRS and YFSETQ. The CDR3 consists of 17 residues. CDR3 sequence (DNA): TGCGCCAGCAGCCCACCGGGACTCCAAAGTCGATACAATGAGCAGTTCTTC. Protein sequence: CASSPPGLQSRYNEQFF.

The CDR3 is CASSYSTQRQYF. The CDR3 coding sequence is TGTGCCAGCAGTTACTCGACACAGCGCCAGTACTTC. The chain has TRBV6-2 or TRBV6-3 and TRBJ2-5; no reliable D call. V was trimmed by 0 bases and J by 10 bases, leaving 9 bases between them. Germline CDR1 reads MNHEY; CDR2 reads SVGEGT. The CDR3 is 12 amino acids.

The V call is TRBV20-1, the J call TRBJ2-7; TRBD2 matches 7 bases. The J segment lost 3 bases and the V segment lost 5 bases, leaving 7 bases of the junction unmatched. In germline, CDR1 is DFQATT, CDR2 SNEGSKA (reference sequence). CDR3 length: 13 amino acids. The CDR3 loop is CSASRTRNYEQYF. DNA of the CDR3: TGCAGTGCTTCCAGGACTAGGAACTACGAGCAGTACTTC.

This clonotype was counted a few times. This chain connects TRBV5-5 to TRBJ2-7, with D perhaps TRBD2 (7 bases). Germline values: CDR1 SGHKS, CDR2 YYEKEE (reference sequence). V lost 10 bases, J lost 3 bases, and 20 bases lay in between. The CDR3 covers 14 residues. This CDR3 reads CAAGRGGGSYEQYF. CDR3 nucleotides: TGTGCCGCGGGGAGGGGAGGGGGTAGCTACGAGCAGTACTTC.

The chain combines TRBV19 with TRBJ2-1, with 8 positions matching TRBD2. The CDR3 length is 13 residues. Trimming removed 4 bases from V and 6 bases from J; junction bases left unmatched: 2. From germline, CDR1 is LNHDA and CDR2 SQIVND (reference sequence). CDR3 in amino acids: CASSTGTSNEQFF. The CDR3 DNA follows: TGTGCCAGTAGTACGGGGACTAGCAATGAGCAGTTCTTC.

This clonotype was seen at least ten times. The genes are TRBV15 and TRBJ1-5; D gene uncertain. This CDR3 spans 15 amino acids. V shed 5 bases and J shed 1 base, with 12 bases lying between them. Germline CDR1 reads LNHNV; CDR2 reads YYDKDF (reference sequence). The CDR3, as DNA: TGTGCCACCAGCCGGAGCAGACACAGCAATCAGCCCCAGCATTTT. Translation: CATSRSRHSNQPQHF.

This clonotype was seen repeatedly, ten times or more. V and J are TRBV6-2 or TRBV6-3 and TRBJ2-1, with 14 bases fitting TRBD2. Germline CDR1 MNHEY, CDR2 SVGEGT. V shed 0 bases, J shed 10 bases, and the junction held 5 bases outside the gene matches. The CDR3 contains 16 residues. CDR3 bases: TGTGCCAGCAGTTACTCGAAGACTAGCGGGAGGGCCGAGCAGTTCTTC. Translation: CASSYSKTSGRAEQFF.

This clonotype appeared many times. The chain carries TRBV5-1 and TRBJ1-1; D is undetermined. There are 14 residues in the CDR3. CDR1 is SGHRS and CDR2 is YFSETQ in the germline V gene. The V and J ends lost 1 base and 0 bases respectively, with 7 bases between them. Here the CDR3 DNA reads TGCGCCAGCAGCTTGATATCCCTGAACACTGAAGCTTTCTTT. It codes for CASSLISLNTEAFF.

This chain joins TRBV12-3 or TRBV12-4 and TRBJ1-1; no clear D gene. The ends were cut back, 1 base at V and 1 base at J, with 7 bases in the middle. The CDR3 contains 14 residues. This chain's CDR3 is CASSLVKANTEAFF. CDR3 bases: TGTGCCAGCAGTTTAGTTAAGGCGAACACTGAAGCTTTCTTT.

Written as DNA, the CDR3 is TGCGCCAGCAGCGCGGGACAGGGGTGGATGGGTCATGGAGAGACCCAGTACTTC. It yields the protein CASSAGQGWMGHGETQYF. The chain has TRBV5-1 and TRBJ2-5; TRBD1 matches 10 bases. The CDR3 runs 18 residues. Germline V gives CDR1 SGHRS, CDR2 YFSETQ. J lost 4 bases, V lost 4 bases, and 16 bases had no gene match.

This clonotype showed up many times. This sequence joins TRBV12-3 or TRBV12-4 and TRBJ2-7; D remains unclear. V dropped 1 base and J dropped 9 bases, with 7 bases sitting between them. The CDR3 has 11 residues. The CDR3 is CASSLGSGQYF. The CDR3 nucleotides read TGTGCCAGCAGTTTAGGGTCGGGGCAGTACTTC.

The chain is built from TRBV7-8 and TRBJ1-1, with D possibly TRBD1 on 5 matching bases. Trimming left V 2 bases short and J 12 bases short, with 19 bases between. The CDR3 contains 14 residues. The germline gives CDR1 SGHVS, CDR2 FQNEAQ. The DNA for the CDR3 is TGTGCCAGCAGCTTACCCCGGGACCGCGTGCGACCTTTCTTT. Its protein is CASSLPRDRVRPFF.

This sequence joins TRBV6-2 or TRBV6-3 and TRBJ1-2; no definite D call. The ends were cut back, 5 bases at V and 4 bases at J, with 14 bases in the middle. Germline-derived CDR1 and CDR2 are MNHEY and SVGEGT. The CDR3 totals 14 residues. The CDR3 reads CASSVGRVGYGYTF. CDR3 in DNA: TGTGCCAGCAGTGTCGGGCGGGTGGGCTATGGCTACACCTTC.

This clonotype has just a few counts. The V and J genes are TRBV5-1 and TRBJ1-2, with 9 positions matching TRBD1. Trimming took 0 bases from V and 8 from J; bases not matched to a gene: 11. Germline V CDR1 and CDR2: SGHRS, YFSETQ. This CDR3 region has 16 residues. The CDR3: CASSLETGGHPRGYTF. CDR3 coding DNA: TGCGCCAGCAGCTTGGAAACAGGGGGCCACCCCCGCGGCTACACCTTC.

This chain links TRBV20-1 with TRBJ1-2, with a possible D match to TRBD1 (5 bases). The CDR3 spans 14 residues. Germline-derived CDR1 and CDR2 are DFQATT and SNEGSKA (reference sequence). Trimming removed 6 bases at V and 7 bases at J, with 21 bases between. CDR3 residues: CSATATVDLGGYTF. The CDR3 nucleotides read TGCAGTGCCACAGCGACAGTGGACTTAGGTGGCTACACCTTC.

The J gene is TRBJ1-5, the V gene TRBV5-4; D is unresolved. V lost 1 base to trimming and J lost 5 bases, with 4 bases between them. CDR1 is SGHNT, CDR2 YYREEE, per germline (reference sequence). The CDR3 has 12 residues. In DNA form, the CDR3 reads TGTGCCAGCAGCTTGAAGGATCAGCCCCAGCATTTT. Translating it yields CASSLKDQPQHF. The full variable domain, rest sourced from reference TRBV5-4 and TRBJ1-5, is ETGVTQSPTHLIKTRGQQVTLRCSSQSGHNTVSWYQQALGQGPQFIFQYYREEENGRGNFPPRFSGLQFPNYSSELNVNALELDDSALYLCASSLKDQPQHFGDGTRLSIL.

The table lists this clonotype with many counts. V usage is TRBV5-1 and J usage is TRBJ1-1, with D hard to call. V lost 1 base and J lost 1, with 11 bases in between. CDR3 length: 15 amino acids. The germline V gene encodes CDR1 SGHRS and CDR2 YFSETQ. The DNA for the CDR3 is TGCGCCAGCAGCTTGAATTTACAGACGAACACTGAAGCTTTCTTT. Translating gives CASSLNLQTNTEAFF.

This clonotype was counted at least ten times. The chain is built from TRBV7-6 and TRBJ2-1; 14 bases map to TRBD2. The CDR3 has 15 amino acids. The V gene's germline CDR1 is SGHVS and CDR2 FNYEAQ. J was trimmed by 7 bases and V by 5 bases; bases with no gene match: 4. The CDR3 region is CASSPRTSGGNEQFF. The CDR3 nucleotides read TGTGCCAGCAGCCCCAGGACTAGCGGGGGGAATGAGCAGTTCTTC.

This clonotype has a count of ten or more. CDR3 nucleotides: TGTGCCAGCAGCCGGGGGCGGACTAATGAAAAACTGTTTTTT. Encoded protein: CASSRGRTNEKLFF. The chain employs TRBV7-8 and TRBJ1-4; TRBD1 might be the D (6 bases). Between the trimmed V and J ends, which lost 5 bases and 2 bases, there was a span of 9 bases. In germline, CDR1 is SGHVS, CDR2 FQNEAQ. The CDR3 has 14 amino acids.

The V call is TRBV20-1, the J call TRBJ1-2; D uncertain. CDR1 and CDR2 (germline): DFQATT, SNEGSKA (reference sequence). This CDR3 spans 10 amino acids. V gave up 6 bases and J gave up 3 bases, with 5 bases separating them. DNA of the CDR3: TGCAGTGCCCCCGACTATGGCTACACCTTC. The encoded protein is CSAPDYGYTF.